Shown below are 21 T cell receptor beta chains from a single sample sequenced in a study of breast tumors, draining lymph nodes, adjacent tissues. TCRdb reanalysed the multiplex PCR reads using MiXCR and keeps one entry per CDR3 protein. The sample has approximately 280,000 distinct CDR3 sequences, about 33% seen once. Breast cancer patients provided tissue from their axillary draining lymph nodes. Sequencing used axillary lymph node tissue. The receptors were sampled from a female donor with breast cancer. Some clones in this sample may be carry-over from other donors' samples.

In regard to this clonotype: A clone one base away is much larger, so this may be a read error. The chain couples TRBV7-9 to TRBJ2-7, with 11 bases matching TRBD2. Per germline, CDR1 SEHNR and CDR2 FQNEAQ (reference sequence). The CDR3 spans 18 residues. Germline trimming cut 8 bases from V and 8 bases from J; bases unmatched to any gene: 23. CDR3 sequence: CASVGSGRAGQLYDKQYF. The CDR3 DNA reads as TGTGCCAGCGTAGGTAGCGGGAGGGCCGGGCAGCTATATGACAAGCAGTACTTC.

This clonotype was recorded at least ten times. This chain links TRBV5-4 with TRBJ1-2; 9 nucleotides line up with TRBD1. The CDR3 loop spans 16 amino acids. V lost 3 bases and J lost 5; bases outside the gene matches: 11. Per the germline V gene, CDR1 is SGHNT and CDR2 is YYREEE (reference sequence). CDR3 amino acids: CASSSGTGWEEYGYTF. The CDR3 nucleotides read TGTGCCAGCAGCTCCGGGACAGGGTGGGAAGAGTATGGCTACACCTTC. Supplemented by reference TRBV5-4 and TRBJ1-2, the full variable domain reads ETGVTQSPTHLIKTRGQQVTLRCSSQSGHNTVSWYQQALGQGPQFIFQYYREEENGRGNFPPRFSGLQFPNYSSELNVNALELDDSALYLCASSSGTGWEEYGYTFGSGTRLTVV.

At least ten counts were recorded for this clonotype. The rearrangement joins TRBV20-1 to TRBJ2-1, with TRBD2 identical over 12 bases. Germline lookup yields CDR1 DFQATT and CDR2 SNEGSKA (reference sequence). The CDR3 sequence is 14 residues long. Unmatched junction bases numbered 7, after V lost 4 bases and J lost 9 bases. CDR3 sequence (DNA): TGCAGTGCTACCGGACTAGCGGGACAGGGTGAGCAGTTCTTC. Residues: CSATGLAGQGEQFF.

Of note for this clonotype: This may stem from a read error, because a much larger clone lies one nucleotide away. The CDR3 ends on some other residue instead of the conserved phenylalanine or tryptophan, so this is likely a read error. This chain connects TRBV11-3 to TRBJ2-3; 7 nucleotides line up with TRBD2. V gave up 1 base and J gave up 11 bases; unmatched junction bases: 6. This CDR3 is 13 amino acids long. Germline values: CDR1 SGHNT, CDR2 YENEEA. CDR3 sequence: CASSLVASGKQYL. The CDR3 region has the DNA TGTGCCAGCAGCTTAGTTGCTAGCGGAAAGCAGTATCTT.

There are many counts of this clonotype. The J gene is TRBJ1-6, the V gene TRBV7-8; D unresolved. The germline V gene has CDR1 SGHVS and CDR2 FQNEAQ. The CDR3 loop spans 16 amino acids. With 0 bases removed from V and 6 bases from J, the gap between germline ends came to 12 bases. As DNA, the CDR3 is TGTGCCAGCAGCTTAGCAACAGCTGGCCCTAATTCACCCCTCCACTTT. Amino acids: CASSLATAGPNSPLHF.

This clonotype was counted only a few times. This chain uses TRBV3-1 with TRBJ2-7; either TRBD1 or TRBD2 may fit D (5 bases each). Trimming removed 3 bases from V and 6 bases from J, with 12 bases in between. Germline CDR1 reads LGHDT; CDR2 reads YNNKEL (reference sequence). This CDR3 region has 13 residues. CDR3 nucleotide sequence: TGTGCCAGCAGCCAGAGAGGTGGGGGCGAGCAGTACTTC. Translated: CASSQRGGGEQYF.

The rearrangement links TRBV10-3 to TRBJ2-5; D uncertain. The germline gives CDR1 ENHRY, CDR2 SYGVKD. V was shortened by 6 bases and J by 4 bases, with 12 bases between the two germline ends. There are 13 residues in the CDR3. For the CDR3, the DNA is TGTGCCATCAGGAGGAGAACTGGAGAGACCCAGTACTTC. Its translation is CAIRRRTGETQYF.

Remarks on this clonotype: A read error may produce the germline difference seen at one junction end. V and J are TRBV7-2 and TRBJ2-1; 8 nucleotides line up with TRBD1. Germline V gives CDR1 SGHTA, CDR2 FQGNSA. The CDR3 loop spans 15 amino acids. CDR3 sequence (DNA): TGTGCCAGCAGCCAACCGGGACAGGCCTACAATGAGCAGCTTTTC. Encoded protein: CASSQPGQAYNEQLF. The full variable domain, rest sourced from reference TRBV7-2 and TRBJ2-1, is GAGVSQSPSNKVTEKGKDVELRCDPISGHTALYWYRQSLGQGLEFLIYFQGNSAPDKSGLPSDRFSAERTGGSVSTLTIQRTQQEDSAVYLCASSQPGQAYNEQLFGPGTRLTVL.

This clonotype appeared many times. This chain links TRBV7-6 with TRBJ2-4, with D perhaps TRBD1 (6 bases). The CDR3 has 14 amino acids. CDR1 is SGHVS and CDR2 is FNYEAQ in the germline V gene. The germline V and J ends were trimmed by 1 base and 8 bases, with 12 bases remaining between them. CDR3 in amino acids: CASSLEGGDDIQYF. In DNA, the CDR3 is TGTGCCAGCAGCTTAGAAGGGGGAGATGACATTCAGTACTTC.

This clonotype showed up many times. The chain carries TRBV25-1 and TRBJ2-3, with TRBD2 as a possible D gene (5 bases). The CDR3 contains 14 residues. Trimming removed 5 bases from V and 2 bases from J, with 11 bases in between. The germline CDR1 and CDR2 sequences are MGHDK and SYGVNS. The CDR3 loop reads CASSPAGVTDTQYF. In DNA, the CDR3 is TGTGCCAGCAGTCCAGCCGGGGTCACAGATACGCAGTATTTT.

The sample holds many counts of this clonotype. J is TRBJ1-2 and V is TRBV5-8; tentative D call: TRBD1 (6 bases). Germline V gene lookup returns CDR1 SGHTS and CDR2 YDEGEE. The length of the CDR3 is 13 residues. The V gene lost 0 bases and the J gene lost 8 bases, with 11 bases spanning the gap. The CDR3 DNA follows: TGTGCCAGCAGCTTGGAACAGGGTGAAGGCTACACCTTC. Residues: CASSLEQGEGYTF.

J is TRBJ2-7 and V is TRBV2, with D tentatively TRBD2 (5 bases). Trimming removed 7 bases at V and 2 bases at J, with 12 bases between. The CDR3 length is 13 residues. Per the germline V gene, CDR1 is SNHLY and CDR2 is FYNNEI. As DNA, the CDR3 is TGTGCCAGCAAGCGTGGAGCGGCCTACGAGCAGTACTTC. Amino acid sequence: CASKRGAAYEQYF.

This clonotype was seen repeatedly, ten times or more. The rearrangement uses TRBV20-1 and TRBJ1-5; 7 positions agree with TRBD1. V shed 1 base, J shed 3 bases, and the junction held 9 bases outside the gene matches. Germline V gene sequence: CDR1 DFQATT, CDR2 SNEGSKA (reference sequence). The CDR3 consists of 16 residues. CDR3 nucleotides: TGCAGTGCTAGAGGGATTACCAGGGGGACCAATCAGCCCCAGCATTTT. The encoded protein is CSARGITRGTNQPQHF.

Many counts were recorded for this clonotype. The chain has TRBV20-1 and TRBJ2-3; D may correspond to TRBD1 or TRBD2 (5 bases each). The CDR3 length is 14 residues. CDR1 DFQATT and CDR2 SNEGSKA come from the germline V gene (reference sequence). Trimming stripped 4 bases from V and 3 bases from J, with 14 bases between. CDR3 DNA sequence: TGCAGTGCTACGGGACCCGGGAATACAGATACGCAGTATTTT. Translation gives CSATGPGNTDTQYF.

This clonotype occurred many times. The V and J genes are TRBV12-3 or TRBV12-4 and TRBJ2-5, with D possibly being TRBD2 (6 bases). CDR3 length: 13 residues. V was clipped by 8 bases and J by 2 bases, with 12 bases between them. The CDR3 bases are TGTGCCAGCCGGGACTCAAGGCAAGAGACCCAGTACTTC. Its protein product is CASRDSRQETQYF.

At least ten counts were recorded for this clonotype. This chain links TRBV12-3 or TRBV12-4 with TRBJ2-7; 10 nucleotides agree with TRBD2. There are 15 residues in the CDR3. Trimming cost V 5 bases and J 0 bases; bases outside gene matches: 4. The CDR3 spells CASSSSGRSSYEQYF. In nucleotides, the CDR3 is TGTGCCAGCAGTAGTAGCGGGAGGAGCTCCTACGAGCAGTACTTC.

In the case of this clonotype: Since a much larger clone is just one base distant, this may be a read error. V and J are TRBV6-5 and TRBJ2-5; D might be TRBD1 (6 bases). Trimming removed 5 bases at V and 4 bases at J, with 8 bases between. The V gene's germline CDR1 is MNHEY and CDR2 SVGAGI. The CDR3 has 12 residues. The CDR3 DNA follows: TGTGCCAGCAGTCGGACAGTAGAGACCCAGTACTTC. This sequence encodes CASSRTVETQYF.

The chain is built from TRBV20-1 and TRBJ2-1, with 11 bases identical to TRBD2. CDR1 and CDR2 from the germline V gene are DFQATT and SNEGSKA (reference sequence). V lost 0 bases to trimming and J lost 3 bases; unmatched junction nucleotides: 13. This CDR3 is 19 amino acids long. The CDR3 DNA is TGCAGTGCTAGAGATCTCACTAGCGGGAGCTTCTCTCTCTACAATGAGCAGTTCTTC. It yields the protein CSARDLTSGSFSLYNEQFF.

This clonotype showed up many times. The chain links TRBV7-6 to TRBJ2-2; perhaps TRBD1 as D (6 bases). CDR3 size: 13 residues. Germline V gene data show CDR1 as SGHVS and CDR2 as FNYEAQ. Deletions cut 5 bases from V and 13 bases from J, with 17 bases between. CDR3 residues: CASSPTGQPRLFF. The CDR3 DNA reads as TGTGCCAGCAGCCCCACCGGACAGCCTCGGCTGTTTTTT.

This clonotype was observed at least ten times. V and J are TRBV11-3 and TRBJ2-7; 9 bases match TRBD1. The V and J ends lost 4 bases and 4 bases, in that order; junction bases with no gene match: 8. This CDR3 is 15 amino acids long. Germline CDR1 is SGHNT and CDR2 is YENEEA. CDR3 sequence: CASSYRRDRDYEQYF. The DNA of the CDR3 is TGTGCCAGCAGCTACCGCCGGGACAGGGATTACGAGCAGTACTTC.

This clonotype was seen ten or more times. This sequence joins TRBV11-3 and TRBJ2-5; D gene ambiguous. CDR1 SGHNT and CDR2 YENEEA come from the germline V gene. Deletions cut 1 base from V and 5 bases from J, with 5 bases between. The CDR3 runs 12 residues. CDR3 amino acids: CASSLVLETQYF. CDR3 nucleotide sequence: TGTGCCAGCAGCTTAGTCCTCGAGACCCAGTACTTC.